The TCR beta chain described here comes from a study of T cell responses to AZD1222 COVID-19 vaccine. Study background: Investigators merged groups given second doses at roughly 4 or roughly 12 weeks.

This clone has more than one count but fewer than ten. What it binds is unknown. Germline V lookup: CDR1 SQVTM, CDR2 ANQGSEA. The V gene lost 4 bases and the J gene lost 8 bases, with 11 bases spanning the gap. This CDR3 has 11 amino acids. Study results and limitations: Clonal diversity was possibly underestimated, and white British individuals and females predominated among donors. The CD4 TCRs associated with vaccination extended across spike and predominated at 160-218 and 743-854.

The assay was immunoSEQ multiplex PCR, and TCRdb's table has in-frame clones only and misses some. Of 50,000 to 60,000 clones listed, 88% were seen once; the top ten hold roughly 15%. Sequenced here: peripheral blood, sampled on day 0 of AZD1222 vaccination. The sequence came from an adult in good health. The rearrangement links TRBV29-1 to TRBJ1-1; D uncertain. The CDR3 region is CSVAPLREAFF. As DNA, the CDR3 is TGCAGCGTTGCGCCGTTGAGGGAAGCTTTCTTT.